Following are 5 T cell receptor beta chains from one sample sequenced in a study of blood T cell repertoires in COVID-19. Data came from immunoSEQ multiplex PCR; TCRdb stores just in-frame clones and leaves some out. The sample has about 230,000 clones, roughly 88% seen once. Material: peripheral blood. These receptor sequences come from a man aged 35 to 55 who had recovered from COVID-19.

The chain joins TRBV7-6 to TRBJ2-1, with D uncertain. Germline V gene data show CDR1 as SGHVS and CDR2 as FNYEAQ. The V and J ends lost 1 base and 3 bases respectively, with 10 bases between them. This CDR3 region has 15 residues. DNA for the CDR3: TGTGCCAGCAGCTTAGACGCCACAAGCTACAATGAGCAGTTCTTC. Translation: CASSLDATSYNEQFF.

The genes are TRBV7-9 and TRBJ1-2; D might be TRBD1 (6 bases). Trimming removed 1 base from V and 4 bases from J, with 16 bases in between. In germline, CDR1 is SEHNR, CDR2 FQNEAQ (reference sequence). This CDR3 spans 16 amino acids. The CDR3, as DNA: TGTGCCAGCAGCTTAGGGCAGGGGAAAGGAAGCTATGGCTACACCTTC. Amino acid sequence: CASSLGQGKGSYGYTF. The complete variable domain, with remaining parts taken from reference TRBV7-9 and TRBJ1-2, reads DTGVSQNPRHKITKRGQNVTFRCDPISEHNRLYWYRQTLGQGPEFLTYFQNEAQLEKSRLLSDRFSAERPKGSFSTLEIQRTEQGDSAMYLCASSLGQGKGSYGYTFGSGTRLTVV.

This chain uses TRBV6-5 with TRBJ1-5; D is possibly TRBD1 (5 bases). This CDR3 comprises 14 residues. CDR1 and CDR2 from the germline V gene are MNHEY and SVGAGI. V was pared by 2 bases and J by 4 bases, with 9 bases between. The CDR3 reads CASSYGRGNQPQHF. Written as DNA, the CDR3 is TGTGCCAGCAGTTACGGTAGGGGTAATCAGCCCCAGCATTTT.

The chain recombines TRBV6-2 or TRBV6-3 with TRBJ1-6, with a weak D call TRBD1 (5 bases). This CDR3 contains 14 residues. Germline V CDR1 and CDR2: MNHEY, SVGEGT. V was trimmed by 5 bases and J by 13 bases, leaving 18 bases between them. The CDR3: CASSGNRNHLPLHF. Written as DNA, the CDR3 is TGTGCCAGCAGTGGTAACAGGAACCACCTGCCCCTCCACTTT.

V is TRBV4-3 and J is TRBJ2-3, with 7 positions matching TRBD1. Germline loops: CDR1 LGHNA, CDR2 YSLEER. The junction had 6 bases not matched to a gene; V was cut back by 4 bases and J by 5 bases. The CDR3 runs 14 residues. CDR3 region: CASSLGTAKDTQYF. CDR3 bases: TGCGCCAGCAGCCTGGGGACAGCGAAAGATACGCAGTATTTT.